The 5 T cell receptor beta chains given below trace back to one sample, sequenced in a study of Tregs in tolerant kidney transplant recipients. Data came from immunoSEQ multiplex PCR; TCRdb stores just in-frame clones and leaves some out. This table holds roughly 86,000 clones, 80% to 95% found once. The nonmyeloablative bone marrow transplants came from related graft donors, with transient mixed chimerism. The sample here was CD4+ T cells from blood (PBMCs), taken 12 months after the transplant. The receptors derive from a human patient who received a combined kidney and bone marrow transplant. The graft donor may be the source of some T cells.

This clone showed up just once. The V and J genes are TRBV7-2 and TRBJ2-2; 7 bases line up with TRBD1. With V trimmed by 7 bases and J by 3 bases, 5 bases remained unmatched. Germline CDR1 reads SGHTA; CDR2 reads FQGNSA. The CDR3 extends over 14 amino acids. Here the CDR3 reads CASTYRGDTGELFF. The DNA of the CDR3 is TGTGCCAGCACCTACAGGGGAGACACCGGGGAGCTGTTTTTT.

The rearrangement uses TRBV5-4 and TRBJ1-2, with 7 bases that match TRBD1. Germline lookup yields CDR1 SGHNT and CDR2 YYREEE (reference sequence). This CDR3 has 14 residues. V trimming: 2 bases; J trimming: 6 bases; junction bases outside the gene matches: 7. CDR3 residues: CASSLDRVSDGYTF. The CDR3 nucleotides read TGTGCCAGCAGCTTAGACAGGGTCTCCGATGGCTACACCTTC. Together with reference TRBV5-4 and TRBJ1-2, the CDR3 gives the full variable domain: ETGVTQSPTHLIKTRGQQVTLRCSSQSGHNTVSWYQQALGQGPQFIFQYYREEENGRGNFPPRFSGLQFPNYSSELNVNALELDDSALYLCASSLDRVSDGYTFGSGTRLTVV.

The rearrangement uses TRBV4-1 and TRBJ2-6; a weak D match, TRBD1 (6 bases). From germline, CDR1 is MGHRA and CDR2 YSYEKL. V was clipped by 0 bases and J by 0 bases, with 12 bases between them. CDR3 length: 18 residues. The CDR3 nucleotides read TGCGCCAGCAGCCAAGAATTGGCAGGGGACTCTGGGGCCAACGTCCTGACTTTC. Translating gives CASSQELAGDSGANVLTF.

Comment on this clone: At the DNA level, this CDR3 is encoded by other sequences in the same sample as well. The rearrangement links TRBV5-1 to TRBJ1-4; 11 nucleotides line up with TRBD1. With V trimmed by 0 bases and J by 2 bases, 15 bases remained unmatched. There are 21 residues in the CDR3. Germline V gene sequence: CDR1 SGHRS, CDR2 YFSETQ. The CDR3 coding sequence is TGCGCCAGCAGCTTGGCCAAAGGACAGGGGGCGATCGGTTCGACTAATGAAAAACTGTTTTTT. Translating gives CASSLAKGQGAIGSTNEKLFF.

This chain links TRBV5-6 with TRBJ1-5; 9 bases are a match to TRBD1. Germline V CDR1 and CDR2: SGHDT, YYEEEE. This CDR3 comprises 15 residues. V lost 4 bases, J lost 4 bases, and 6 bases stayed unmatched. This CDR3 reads CASSPGTGRNQPQHF. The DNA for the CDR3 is TGTGCCAGCAGCCCAGGGACAGGGAGGAATCAGCCCCAGCATTTT.